This record looks at one TCR beta chain sequence and its context. This entry comes from a study of CD8 T cells in Susac syndrome. The authors reverse transcribed 0.5 to 1 ug RNA with random hexamers. With immunoSEQ multiplex PCR, TCR beta CDR3 was amplified across 54 Vbeta and 13 Jbeta. TCRdb processed the immunoSEQ multiplex PCR reads anew with MiXCR; each CDR3 protein has one entry. This table has a few hundred thousand distinct CDR3 sequences, about 94% appearing once. Negative isolation was used for CD8+ and CD4+ T cells and FACS enrichment for TEMRA cells. This clonotype was obtained from a human donor with multiple sclerosis. The sample comprised CD8+ T cells from PBMCs.

The CDR3 region has the DNA TGTGCCACCAGTGATTCGTCTAGCGGGGACAATGAGCAGTTCTTC. Amino acids: CATSDSSSGDNEQFF. The J gene is TRBJ2-1, the V gene TRBV24-1; 9 nucleotides agree with TRBD2. There are 15 residues in the CDR3. Germline values: CDR1 KGHDR, CDR2 SFDVKD. The V gene end was trimmed by 2 bases and the J gene end by 5 bases; junction bases not matched to a gene: 3.